A selection of T cell receptor beta chains follows, all from one sample in a study of regulatory T cells in long-lasting Graves disease. TCRdb itself ran the multiplex PCR reads through MiXCR, one entry per CDR3 protein. The repertoire includes about 620,000 distinct CDR3 sequences, approximately 15% of them detected once, and more than 15% sits in the top ten. The sample also formed part of further work on T cells in Graves' hyperthyroidism and ophthalmopathy.

The starting material was peripheral blood mononuclear cells (PBMCs), obtained at new diagnosis, from a patient treated with antithyroid drugs. These TCRs come from a woman in her twenties or thirties with Graves disease. CDR3s include the opening cysteine and the closing phenylalanine or tryptophan. The D gene is left open where the match is weak. Expanded clones are given a class, and other clones once, few, many or no size at all.

cdr3_nt	cdr3_aa	j_call	v_call	clone_size	d_call
TGTGCCAGCAGTCAAGGGGGGCGCCTCTACGAGCAGTACTTC	CASSQGGRLYEQYF	TRBJ2-7	TRBV28	many	NA
TGTGCCAGCAGTTATGACGTTACCTCTGGAAACACCATATATTTT	CASSYDVTSGNTIYF	TRBJ1-3	TRBV5-4	NA	NA
TGTGCCAGCAGCTTAGATCTTTCCCGGGGGCAAGAGACCCAGTACTTC	CASSLDLSRGQETQYF	TRBJ2-5	TRBV11-2	many	NA
TGTGCCAGCAGTTCCTACCTAAAGACAGGGGGTACTGTAGCGGCCCTCCACTTT	CASSSYLKTGGTVAALHF	TRBJ1-6	TRBV27	few	TRBD1
TGTGCCAGCAATGACCGGGGACAGAGCAATCAGCCCCAGCATTTT	CASNDRGQSNQPQHF	TRBJ1-5	TRBV28	many	TRBD1
TGTGCCAGTCGTCGGGCCGTCTCCTACAATGAGCAGTTCTTC	CASRRAVSYNEQFF	TRBJ2-1	TRBV19	many	NA
TGCGCCAGCAGCCAAGAGGATTTAGGCAATTCACCCCTCCACTTT	CASSQEDLGNSPLHF	TRBJ1-6	TRBV4-1	NA	NA
TGTGCCAGCACTCCCGCCTCTGGAAACACCATATATTTT	CASTPASGNTIYF	TRBJ1-3	TRBV9	many	NA
TGTGCCAGCAGCTCGGACAGGGCCCGCCAAGAGACCCAGTACTTC	CASSSDRARQETQYF	TRBJ2-5	TRBV7-9	NA	TRBD1
TGTGCCAGCAGCTTAGATCAGGGATTCTATGGCTACACCTTC	CASSLDQGFYGYTF	TRBJ1-2	TRBV7-2	once	NA
TGTGCCAGCAGTTTCGGTGGGAGGGTAAACACTGAAGCTTTCTTT	CASSFGGRVNTEAFF	TRBJ1-1	TRBV27	many	NA
TGTGCCAGCAGTTTTTTGGGACTAGCGGGAGTTTTGGGTGAGCAGTTCTTC	CASSFLGLAGVLGEQFF	TRBJ2-1	TRBV28	many	TRBD2
TGCAGTGCCCCCAAACCCTGGGTCAACACTGAAGCTTTCTTT	CSAPKPWVNTEAFF	TRBJ1-1	TRBV20-1	many	NA
TGTGCCAGCAGCCCCGGGACTAGCATTGTTTACGAGCAGTACTTC	CASSPGTSIVYEQYF	TRBJ2-7	TRBV11-2	NA	TRBD2
TGTGCCAGCAGTCGTGGACAGGAGCGGGGCTACGAGCAGTACTTC	CASSRGQERGYEQYF	TRBJ2-7	TRBV9	many	NA
TGTGCCATCAGTGAGTCGGCCAGGGGGTTAAAAGAGACCCAGTACTTC	CAISESARGLKETQYF	TRBJ2-5	TRBV10-3	many	TRBD1
TGTGCCAGCAGCTTAGAGGTTGAAAAACTGTTTTTT	CASSLEVEKLFF	TRBJ1-4	TRBV7-9	many	NA
TGTGCCTGGAGTCGGGACAGGGGGCCGCCGTGGGATCAGCCCCAGCATTTT	CAWSRDRGPPWDQPQHF	TRBJ1-5	TRBV30	few	TRBD1
TGTGCCAGCAGCGGACAGATAGATACGCAGTATTTT	CASSGQIDTQYF	TRBJ2-3	TRBV2	many	NA
TGTGCCAGCAGTCCCGGGACAGGCGGATACAATGAGCAGTTCTTC	CASSPGTGGYNEQFF	TRBJ2-1	TRBV28	many	TRBD1
TGTGCCAGCAGCCAGATATCTAGCGGCAACGATGAGCAGTTCTTC	CASSQISSGNDEQFF	TRBJ2-1	TRBV3-1	NA	TRBD2
TGTGCCAGCAGGACCCGTAAAGAGCAGTACTTC	CASRTRKEQYF	TRBJ2-7	TRBV28	many	NA
TGTGCCAGCAGCGTTCGGGACTCCCCAGGAATGGACGAGCAGTACTTC	CASSVRDSPGMDEQYF	TRBJ2-7	TRBV28	NA	NA
TGTGCCAGCAGCACCCGGACAGACCGAAACTATGGCTACACCTTC	CASSTRTDRNYGYTF	TRBJ1-2	TRBV7-9	many	NA
TGTGCCAGCCGCCGGTTCAGCCAGCCCACAGATACGCAGTATTTT	CASRRFSQPTDTQYF	TRBJ2-3	TRBV2	many	NA
TGTGCCAGCAGTAAAAGCGGGGGGGCGTCAGATACGCAGTATTTT	CASSKSGGASDTQYF	TRBJ2-3	TRBV12-3/TRBV12-4	NA	TRBD2
TGTGCCACCAGTGATCCTGGGACACCCGGGGAGCTGTTTTTT	CATSDPGTPGELFF	TRBJ2-2	TRBV24-1	NA	NA
TGTGCCAGCAGCTTAACGGAACCCAATGAGCAGTTCTTC	CASSLTEPNEQFF	TRBJ2-1	TRBV7-9	few	NA
TGTGCCACCGGAAAGGGGACCGGGACAGCAGTCTACGAGCAGTACTTC	CATGKGTGTAVYEQYF	TRBJ2-7	TRBV15	NA	TRBD1
TGTGCCAGCAGTTACTCGGGGGGTGAAAAACTGTTTTTT	CASSYSGGEKLFF	TRBJ1-4	TRBV6-2/TRBV6-3	few	NA
TGTGCCATCAGTGACCGGGACAGGGGGTTCCACGAGCAGTACTTC	CAISDRDRGFHEQYF	TRBJ2-7	TRBV10-3	many	TRBD1
TGTGCCAGCAGCCCCAGGGGGAACTATGGCTACACCTTC	CASSPRGNYGYTF	TRBJ1-2	TRBV6-2/TRBV6-3	many	TRBD1
TGCGCCAGCAGGCGGGAGAAGCTACTTGAGGAGCAGTACTTC	CASRREKLLEEQYF	TRBJ2-7	TRBV10-2	NA	TRBD2
TGTGCCAGCTCCGAGAGCTCCTATAATTCACCCCTCCACTTT	CASSESSYNSPLHF	TRBJ1-6	TRBV18	NA	NA
TGTGCCAGCAGGGGCACAGGGGGCCTTGAGCAGTTCTTC	CASRGTGGLEQFF	TRBJ2-1	TRBV2	many	TRBD1
TGCGGTGCCCCCCCGCGGGATACGCAGTATTTT	CGAPPRDTQYF	TRBJ2-3	TRBV20-1	once	NA
TGTGCCAGCAGCCATCGGGACAGGGGCACTGAAGCTTTCTTT	CASSHRDRGTEAFF	TRBJ1-1	TRBV3-1	many	TRBD1
TGCAGTGCTAGCCGCGCAGGGCGCGTCAATGAGCAGTTCTTC	CSASRAGRVNEQFF	TRBJ2-1	TRBV20-1	many	NA
TGTGCCAGCAACGGGGGCGGGAACCAAGAGACCCAGTACTTC	CASNGGGNQETQYF	TRBJ2-5	TRBV11-2	NA	NA
TGTGCCTGGAGTGGCCTAGTAGAAGCTTTCTTT	CAWSGLVEAFF	TRBJ1-1	TRBV30	many	NA
TGTGCCAGCAGCCGACAGGGGGGAAACTGGGAGACCCAGTACTTC	CASSRQGGNWETQYF	TRBJ2-5	TRBV7-9	many	TRBD1
TGTGCCAGCAGTGAAGGGATGTCCTACGAGCAGTACTTC	CASSEGMSYEQYF	TRBJ2-7	TRBV6-1	many	NA
TGTGCCAGCAGCTCGAGACCGGGACCTTATGAGCAGTACTTC	CASSSRPGPYEQYF	TRBJ2-7	TRBV7-2	many	NA
TGTGCCAGCAGCCAAGGAAAAACAGGGGGGCGTGAAAAACTGTTTTTT	CASSQGKTGGREKLFF	TRBJ1-4	TRBV14	NA	TRBD1
TGTGCCAGCAGCTTAGGCCGTCTAGGCTCCTACGAGCAGTACTTC	CASSLGRLGSYEQYF	TRBJ2-7	TRBV7-9	many	NA
TGTGCCAGCAGTTACTCCCCTCTCGGGACAGGCCGAGGCTACACCTTC	CASSYSPLGTGRGYTF	TRBJ1-2	TRBV6-5	NA	TRBD1
TGTGCCATTGCGTCCCCTCGGAGGGAGAAGGGAGAGACCCAGTACTTC	CAIASPRREKGETQYF	TRBJ2-5	TRBV28	many	NA
TGTGCCAGCAGTTACTCTGTGGGTCCCGGGGAGCTGTTTTTT	CASSYSVGPGELFF	TRBJ2-2	TRBV6-5	many	NA
TGCAGTGCTAGCCGTCTGGTAGCTGACTCCTACAATGAGCAGTTCTTC	CSASRLVADSYNEQFF	TRBJ2-1	TRBV20-1	NA	NA
TGTGCCACCAGTCCTGTTGCTAGCGGGACCTACAATGAGCAGTTCTTC	CATSPVASGTYNEQFF	TRBJ2-1	TRBV24-1	many	TRBD2
TGTGCCAGCACCACCAGTGGGGCTAACTATGGCTACACCTTC	CASTTSGANYGYTF	TRBJ1-2	TRBV12-3/TRBV12-4	NA	NA
TGTGCCAGCAGCCTAAGGACTAGCGGAGATACGCAGTATTTT	CASSLRTSGDTQYF	TRBJ2-3	TRBV14	NA	TRBD2
TGTGCCAGCAGCTTACAGGGACTCTCTGAGAATGAGCAGTTCTTC	CASSLQGLSENEQFF	TRBJ2-1	TRBV7-3	many	NA
TGTGCCAGCAGCCAATCGGCAGCGAGCACTGAAGCTTTCTTT	CASSQSAASTEAFF	TRBJ1-1	TRBV3-1	many	NA
TGTGCCATCAGTGAGTCGAGGGGAGGGAACACTGAAGCTTTCTTT	CAISESRGGNTEAFF	TRBJ1-1	TRBV10-3	few	NA
TGTGCCACCAGTGATTTTTTCGGGGGAGAGCAGTTCTTC	CATSDFFGGEQFF	TRBJ2-1	TRBV24-1	NA	NA
TGTGCCAGCAGTCCTACAGGGTTCTACGAGCAGTACTTC	CASSPTGFYEQYF	TRBJ2-7	TRBV6-1	many	NA